The next 10 T cell receptor beta chains were all read from a single sample in a study of blood T cells in healthy people across ages. A J-beta primer mix and a sample-barcoded 5' primer were used in a second PCR of about 7 to 12 cycles. TCRdb re-analysed the 5' RACE reads in MiXCR, keeping a single row per CDR3 protein. The repertoire has about 1,600,000 distinct CDR3 sequences, approximately 38% of them found once; the top ten carry 7.9%. The sample consisted of blood. The receptor set was obtained from a woman in her late teens or twenties in good health.

This clonotype was counted only a few times. CDR3 coding DNA: TGTGCCAGCAGCCGAACAGCGGGAGGACGCACAGATACGCAGTATTTT. The encoded protein is CASSRTAGGRTDTQYF. This chain uses TRBV3-1 with TRBJ2-3; 9 bases match TRBD2. CDR3 length equals 16 residues. CDR1 is LGHDT, CDR2 YNNKEL, per germline (reference sequence). The V segment lost 4 bases and the J segment 1 base; nucleotides outside the gene matches: 6.

This clonotype has only a few counts. The V gene is TRBV10-3, the J gene TRBJ2-3; 9 nucleotides line up with TRBD2. The ends lost 2 bases at V and 8 bases at J; junction bases unmatched: 8. Per the germline V gene, CDR1 is ENHRY and CDR2 is SYGVKD. The CDR3 has 15 amino acids. The DNA of the CDR3 is TGTGCCATCAGTGAGCAGCGGGAGGCCCCTGGTACGCAGTATTTT. Translation gives CAISEQREAPGTQYF.

There are a few counts of this clonotype. V is TRBV2 and J is TRBJ1-5, with D unresolved. V was trimmed by 6 bases and J by 0 bases, leaving 9 bases between them. This CDR3 has 14 amino acids. Germline loops: CDR1 SNHLY, CDR2 FYNNEI. CDR3 protein: CASRDDYSNQPQHF. DNA of the CDR3: TGTGCCAGCAGGGACGATTATAGCAATCAGCCCCAGCATTTT.

In this sample, this clonotype turned up a few times. The chain employs TRBV29-1 and TRBJ1-1; 8 positions agree with TRBD1. CDR1 SQVTM and CDR2 ANQGSEA come from the germline V gene. The V and J ends lost 0 bases and 6 bases, in that order; junction bases with no gene match: 6. This CDR3 comprises 14 residues. The CDR3, as DNA: TGCAGCGTTGAAGATCCAGGGGGCAGGGCTGAAGCTTTCTTT. It codes for CSVEDPGGRAEAFF.

This clonotype was observed a few times. The J gene is TRBJ2-1, the V gene TRBV14; D is unresolved. The germline V gene encodes CDR1 SGHDN and CDR2 FVKESK. This CDR3 has 14 amino acids. Between the trimmed V and J ends, which lost 3 bases and 8 bases, there was a span of 14 bases. CDR3 nucleotide sequence: TGTGCCAGCAGCCATTTGGGGTCTTTGGATGAGCAGTTCTTC. It codes for CASSHLGSLDEQFF.

This chain joins TRBV5-1 and TRBJ2-1; TRBD2 matches at 7 bases. CDR3 length equals 16 residues. CDR1 is SGHRS, CDR2 YFSETQ, per germline. The V gene end was trimmed by 4 bases and the J gene end by 0 bases; junction bases not matched to a gene: 7. Here the CDR3 reads CASSMTSRGSYNEQFF. The CDR3 DNA is TGCGCCAGCAGCATGACTAGCCGGGGCTCCTACAATGAGCAGTTCTTC.

The rearrangement links TRBV5-5 to TRBJ1-4, with 9 nucleotides matching TRBD1. V lost 3 bases, J lost 6 bases, and 9 bases stayed unmatched. The germline V gene encodes CDR1 SGHKS and CDR2 YYEKEE (reference sequence). This CDR3 has 16 amino acids. CDR3 in DNA: TGTGCCAGCAGCTGGACTGTGGGACAGGGAGATGAAAAACTGTTTTTT. This codes for CASSWTVGQGDEKLFF.

The sample holds a few counts of this clonotype. This chain links TRBV30 with TRBJ1-2, with a tentative D call TRBD1 (5 bases). CDR1 GTSNPN and CDR2 SVGIG come from the germline V gene (reference sequence). The CDR3 covers 13 residues. Trimming removed 4 bases at V and 5 bases at J, with 14 bases between. CDR3 residues: CAWIPWGGYGYTF. CDR3 in DNA: TGTGCCTGGATCCCTTGGGGGGGGTATGGCTACACCTTC.

This clonotype has a handful of counts. CDR3 protein: CASSQVSLYNEQFF. CDR3 coding DNA: TGCGCCAGCAGCCAAGTTAGTCTCTACAATGAGCAGTTCTTC. J is TRBJ2-1 and V is TRBV4-1; D gene uncertain. Trimming removed 1 base from V and 3 bases from J, with 7 bases in between. Germline V gene data show CDR1 as MGHRA and CDR2 as YSYEKL. The CDR3 spans 14 residues.

This chain links TRBV4-2 with TRBJ2-1, with 8 bases aligning to TRBD2. V lost 4 bases, J lost 2 bases, and 7 bases stayed unmatched. Germline V CDR1 and CDR2: LGHNA, YNFKEQ. The CDR3 is made up of 16 amino acids. In DNA, the CDR3 is TGTGCCAGCAGCCCCTCTAGCGGGCACACCTACAATGAGCAGTTCTTC. The encoded protein is CASSPSSGHTYNEQFF.